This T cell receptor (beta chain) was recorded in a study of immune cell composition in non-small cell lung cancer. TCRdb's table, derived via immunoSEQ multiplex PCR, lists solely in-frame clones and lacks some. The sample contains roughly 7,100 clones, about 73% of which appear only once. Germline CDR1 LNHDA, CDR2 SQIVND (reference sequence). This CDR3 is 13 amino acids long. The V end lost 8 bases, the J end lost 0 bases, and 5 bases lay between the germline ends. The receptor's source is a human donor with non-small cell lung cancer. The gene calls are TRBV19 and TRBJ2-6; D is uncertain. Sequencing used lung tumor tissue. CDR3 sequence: CASAGSGANVLTF. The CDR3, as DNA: TGTGCCAGTGCTGGCTCTGGGGCCAACGTCCTGACTTTC.